This note documents a single T cell receptor (beta chain) sequence. What it binds is unknown. Specified treatment: approximately 9-day PBMC culture with coronavirus spike peptide pools or control peptides (ViraFEST assay). Antigen-specific T cell expansion with peptide pools preceded TCR sequencing in the ViraFEST approach. Negative selection enriched CD4+ T cells from cultures at 9 to 11 days. The sample originates from a study of vaccination and CD4 T cells after COVID-19. Whole-study context: Controls used CEFX viral epitopes (positive), HIV-1 Nef peptides (negative), or no peptide.

Researchers used the Oncomine TCR Beta short-read assay to sequence DNA from cultured CD4+ T cells. TCRdb analysed the PCR reads with MiXCR anew, one entry per CDR3 protein. This table holds almost 20,000 distinct CDR3 sequences, approximately 57% found once. Study-level findings and limits: Only post-vaccination samples contained a median approximately 85% of the reactive clones in convalescent patients.

CDR1 and CDR2 (germline): KGHSH, LQKENI. Trimming removed 6 bases from V and 5 bases from J, with 13 bases in between. This CDR3 is 13 amino acids long. This chain joins TRBV18 and TRBJ2-5, with D possibly matching TRBD2 (5 bases). This clonotype was obtained from a human donor who had recovered from COVID-19. Here the sequenced sample was CD4+ T cells from blood, cultured in vitro, taken after SARS-CoV-2 vaccination. This CDR3 reads CASSLSRAETQYF. CDR3 coding DNA: TGTGCCAGCTCGCTCTCGCGGGCGGAGACCCAGTACTTC.